A selection of T cell receptor beta chains follows, all from one sample in a study of cytomegalovirus exposure and HLA in healthy donors. Clones were sequenced by immunoSEQ multiplex PCR, and TCRdb holds only the in-frame ones, with some missing. In the table there are 150,000 to 200,000 clones, about 80% of which are singletons. Material: PBMCs. The receptors come from a young man in good health and CMV-seropositive. Each CDR3 is given with its conserved first and last residue. A D gene is named only where the DNA matches it firmly. A clone size is listed for some rows: how often the clone was seen (once, few, many), or a class if it is expanded.

size | D | J | V | DNA | CDR3
NA | TRBD2 | TRBJ2-1 | TRBV4-3 | TGCGCCAGCAGCCAACGCGGACTAGGGACGGGCAATGAGCAGTTCTTC | CASSQRGLGTGNEQFF
NA | NA | TRBJ1-4 | TRBV27 | TGTGCCAGCAGGGGGGCCAACCGAGTTAATGAAAAACTGTTTTTT | CASRGANRVNEKLFF
NA | NA | TRBJ1-2 | TRBV28 | TGTGCCAGCAGCCCCACCTCAGGATACCATGGCTACACCTTC | CASSPTSGYHGYTF
NA | NA | TRBJ1-2 | TRBV28 | TGTGCCAGCAGTTTAACCCCAAGTCGTGCGGGCTACACCTTC | CASSLTPSRAGYTF
NA | TRBD2 | TRBJ2-2 | TRBV5-6 | TGTGCCAGCAGCATTAGACTAGCGGGGTACACCGGGGAGCTGTTTTTT | CASSIRLAGYTGELFF
once | NA | TRBJ2-1 | TRBV5-1 | TGCGCCAGCAGCTTGGACCAGGGGAATGAGCAGTTCTTC | CASSLDQGNEQFF
NA | TRBD1 | TRBJ1-1 | TRBV6-5 | TGTGCCAGCAGTTACCAAGGACAGGGGGAGACTGAAGCTTTCTTT | CASSYQGQGETEAFF
few | TRBD1 | TRBJ1-2 | TRBV30 | TGTGCCTGGAGCCCATTGGGACAGATAGACTATGGCTACACCTTC | CAWSPLGQIDYGYTF
NA | TRBD1 | TRBJ2-7 | TRBV10-3 | TGTGCCACCTCCCGGGACAGGGTCTACGAGCAGTACTTC | CATSRDRVYEQYF
NA | TRBD1 | TRBJ2-7 | TRBV7-6 | TGTGCCAGCAGCGCCTCCGGGACAGGGTACCGGCAGTACTTC | CASSASGTGYRQYF
NA | TRBD2 | TRBJ2-1 | TRBV15 | TGTGCCACCAGCAGATCGGGGACTAGCGGGAGTTTGTCCTACAATGAGCAGTTCTTC | CATSRSGTSGSLSYNEQFF
NA | NA | TRBJ1-5 | TRBV7-6 | TGTGCCAGCAGCTTAGCAGAGGGCCAGCCCCAGCATTTT | CASSLAEGQPQHF
NA | TRBD1 | TRBJ2-1 | TRBV27 | TGTGCCAGCGGAACAGGGGGAGGCTACAATGAGCAGTTCTTC | CASGTGGGYNEQFF
NA | NA | TRBJ2-7 | TRBV9 | TGTGCGCGGCGTCCTGTTAGGAACGAGCAGTACTTC | CARRPVRNEQYF
NA | NA | TRBJ1-1 | TRBV28 | TGTGCCAGCAGTCACCAGGTGAACACTGAAGCTTTCTTT | CASSHQVNTEAFF
few | NA | TRBJ1-1 | TRBV18 | TGTGCCAGCTCACCCCCACAGGGTTGGAGTACTTTCTTT | CASSPPQGWSTFF
NA | NA | TRBJ2-2 | TRBV6-5 | TGTGCCAGCAGTTACGACGGGGACACCGGGGAGCTGTTTTTT | CASSYDGDTGELFF
NA | TRBD1 | TRBJ2-7 | TRBV27 | TGTGCCAGCAGTTTTTTACAGGGGGGCCGGGAGCAGTACTTC | CASSFLQGGREQYF
NA | NA | TRBJ2-3 | TRBV30 | TGTGCCTGGAGTGTACTAGGGTTCGGCACAGATACGCAGTATTTT | CAWSVLGFGTDTQYF
NA | NA | TRBJ1-5 | TRBV28 | TGTGCCAGCAGTCGCCCGGACAGTTATCAGCCCCAGCATTTT | CASSRPDSYQPQHF
NA | NA | TRBJ2-3 | TRBV6-5 | TGTGCCAGCAGCCTAACCCCAACTAGGTTGGATACGCAGTATTTT | CASSLTPTRLDTQYF
NA | TRBD1 | TRBJ2-7 | TRBV6-1 | TGTGCCAGCACCCTAGGAACAGGGGGCGAATACGAGCAGTACTTC | CASTLGTGGEYEQYF
few | NA | TRBJ2-7 | TRBV2 | TGTGCCAGCAGTTCCCAGGGCTACGAGCAGTACTTC | CASSSQGYEQYF
once | TRBD2 | TRBJ2-2 | TRBV5-6 | TGTGCCAGCAGCTTGGATCCGGGACTAGCTGTCGGGGAGCTGTTTTTT | CASSLDPGLAVGELFF
NA | NA | TRBJ2-1 | TRBV27 | TGTGCCAGCAGTTTACAGGGCAATGAGCAGTTCTTC | CASSLQGNEQFF
NA | TRBD2 | TRBJ2-3 | TRBV27 | TGTGCCAGCAGTTCCGGACTAGATTCTTGGGATACGCAGTATTTT | CASSSGLDSWDTQYF
NA | TRBD2 | TRBJ2-5 | TRBV29-1 | TGCAGCGGCAGGGTGGGAGGGGAGACCCAGTACTTC | CSGRVGGETQYF
once | TRBD2 | TRBJ2-7 | TRBV9 | TGTGCCAGCAGCGTCGGTAGCGGGAGTTTTTACGAGCAGTACTTC | CASSVGSGSFYEQYF
NA | NA | TRBJ2-7 | TRBV7-9 | TGTGCCAGCAGCCCCACTCCCTACGAGCAGTACTTC | CASSPTPYEQYF
NA | NA | TRBJ1-3 | TRBV11-2 | TGTGCCAGCAGCGTCGGGGGGGCGAAAGGAAACACCATATATTTT | CASSVGGAKGNTIYF
NA | NA | TRBJ1-2 | TRBV21-1 | TGTGCCAGCAGCAATGGGCTGGATGGCTACACCTTC | CASSNGLDGYTF
NA | NA | TRBJ2-7 | TRBV4-3 | TGCGCCAGCAGCCAAGGACCAGGGGGGCAGGGAAGCCACGAGCAGTACTTC | CASSQGPGGQGSHEQYF